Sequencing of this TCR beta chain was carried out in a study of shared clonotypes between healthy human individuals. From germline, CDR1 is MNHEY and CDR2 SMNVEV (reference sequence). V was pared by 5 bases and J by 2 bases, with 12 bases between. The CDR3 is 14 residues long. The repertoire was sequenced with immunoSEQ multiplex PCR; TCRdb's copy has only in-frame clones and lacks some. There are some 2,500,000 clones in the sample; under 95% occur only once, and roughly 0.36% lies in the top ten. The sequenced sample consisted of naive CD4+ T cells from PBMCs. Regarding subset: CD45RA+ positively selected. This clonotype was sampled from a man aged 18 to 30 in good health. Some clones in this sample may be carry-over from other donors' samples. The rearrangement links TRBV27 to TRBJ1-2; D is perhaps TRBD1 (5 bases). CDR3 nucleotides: TGTGCCAGCAGTCCTGGGACGGGAAACTATGGCTACACCTTC. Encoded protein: CASSPGTGNYGYTF.